These T cell receptor beta chains were read from a single sample in a study of T cells in Graves' hyperthyroidism and ophthalmopathy. From the multiplex PCR reads, TCRdb called clonotypes with MiXCR, one entry per CDR3 protein. This table holds hundreds of thousands of distinct CDR3 sequences, 15% to 20% found once. Source material: blood. The source of these receptors is a woman in her forties or fifties with Graves' hyperthyroidism that later progressed to Graves' ophthalmopathy. The CDR3 runs from the conserved cysteine through the conserved F or W. The order of the fields is CDR3 protein, V gene, J gene.

CASSQDLQNTEAFF	TRBV3-1	TRBJ1-1
CASSKGRTNTGELFF	TRBV2	TRBJ2-2
CASSESGTRSSPLHF	TRBV25-1	TRBJ1-6
CASSATGVSGYTF	TRBV5-6	TRBJ1-2
CASSQGGDRGRPRGGQPQHF	TRBV4-2	TRBJ1-5
CASSQERGTSTDTQYF	TRBV4-1	TRBJ2-3
CASSQTNTGTGGYTF	TRBV3-1	TRBJ1-2
CASSPLDRDQPQHF	TRBV18	TRBJ1-5
CASSQSGTGYGYTF	TRBV7-2	TRBJ1-2
CASRQLGSNTGELFF	TRBV28	TRBJ2-2
CSASTGQTYEQYF	TRBV20-1	TRBJ2-7
CASSKGTGSAEAFF	TRBV19	TRBJ1-1
CASSLRTRTPQETQYF	TRBV7-8	TRBJ2-5
CASSESKAGGLEEQYF	TRBV10-1	TRBJ2-7
CASSLGLRPYGYTF	TRBV7-9	TRBJ1-2
CASSHNPNSPLHF	TRBV11-3	TRBJ1-6
CASSQVTRGAGELFF	TRBV3-1	TRBJ2-2
CSARKPGQESQPQHF	TRBV20-1	TRBJ1-5
CASSQEGYNEKLFF	TRBV3-1	TRBJ1-4
CASSAPGANSPLHF	TRBV25-1	TRBJ1-6
CASSLGGTVQNTEAFF	TRBV11-3	TRBJ1-1
CASSLAWDVNYGYTF	TRBV5-1	TRBJ1-2
CASSPLRDRANYGYTF	TRBV18	TRBJ1-2
CASTSGGTYEQYF	TRBV6-5	TRBJ2-7
CASSPIGDRAAFF	TRBV18	TRBJ1-1
CASSEWDRNYGYTF	TRBV25-1	TRBJ1-2